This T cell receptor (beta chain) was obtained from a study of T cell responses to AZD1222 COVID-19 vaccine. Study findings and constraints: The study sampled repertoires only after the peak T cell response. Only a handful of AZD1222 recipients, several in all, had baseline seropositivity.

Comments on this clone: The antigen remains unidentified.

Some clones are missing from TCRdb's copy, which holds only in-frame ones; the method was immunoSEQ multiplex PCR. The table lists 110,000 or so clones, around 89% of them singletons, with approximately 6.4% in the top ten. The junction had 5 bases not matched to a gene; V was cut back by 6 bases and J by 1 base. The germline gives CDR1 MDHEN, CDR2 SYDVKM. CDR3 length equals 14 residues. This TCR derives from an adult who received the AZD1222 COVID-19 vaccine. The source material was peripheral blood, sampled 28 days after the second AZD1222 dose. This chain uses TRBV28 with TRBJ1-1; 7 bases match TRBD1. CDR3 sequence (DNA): TGTGCCAGCAGCTTGACAGGGTGGAACACTGAAGCTTTCTTT. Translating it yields CASSLTGWNTEAFF.